Sequencing of this T cell receptor beta chain was carried out in a study of early T cells in non-severe SARS-CoV-2 infection. With 1 base removed from V and 8 bases from J, the gap between germline ends came to 11 bases. Germline V CDR1 and CDR2: SGHTA, FQGNSA. CDR3 length: 13 residues. TCRdb ran MiXCR on the 5' RACE reads and lists one entry per CDR3 protein. The sample contains about 21,000 distinct CDR3 sequences, about 5.7% of which appear only once. The genes are TRBV7-2 and TRBJ1-2, with D uncertain. This material consisted of whole blood, taken at baseline. This receptor was identified in an adult who was a healthcare worker with PCR-confirmed SARS-CoV-2 infection or an uninfected control (not recorded which). The CDR3 sequence is CASSLERRSGYTF. The CDR3, as DNA: TGTGCCAGCAGCTTAGAAAGGAGGTCGGGCTACACCTTC.